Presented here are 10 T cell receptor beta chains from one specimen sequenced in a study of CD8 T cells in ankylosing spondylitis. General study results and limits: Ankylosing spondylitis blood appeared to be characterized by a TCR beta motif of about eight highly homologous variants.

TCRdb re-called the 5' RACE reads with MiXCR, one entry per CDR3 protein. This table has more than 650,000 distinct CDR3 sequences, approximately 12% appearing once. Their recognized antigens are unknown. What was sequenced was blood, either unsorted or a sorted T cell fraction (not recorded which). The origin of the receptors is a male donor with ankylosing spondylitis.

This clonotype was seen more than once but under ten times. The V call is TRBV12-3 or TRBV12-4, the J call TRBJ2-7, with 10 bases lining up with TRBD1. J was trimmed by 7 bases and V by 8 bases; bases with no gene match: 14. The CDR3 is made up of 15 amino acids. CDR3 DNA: TGTGCCAGCGGTAGACAGGGGGCTGGTTCGGGGGAGCAGTACTTC. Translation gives CASGRQGAGSGEQYF.

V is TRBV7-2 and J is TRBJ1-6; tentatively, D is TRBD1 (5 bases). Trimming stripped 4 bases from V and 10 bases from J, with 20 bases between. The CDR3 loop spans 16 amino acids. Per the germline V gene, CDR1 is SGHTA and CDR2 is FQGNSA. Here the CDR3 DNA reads TGTGCCAGCAGCTCAAAGGCGGGGGTGGTAGGATCACCCCTCCACTTT. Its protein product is CASSSKAGVVGSPLHF.

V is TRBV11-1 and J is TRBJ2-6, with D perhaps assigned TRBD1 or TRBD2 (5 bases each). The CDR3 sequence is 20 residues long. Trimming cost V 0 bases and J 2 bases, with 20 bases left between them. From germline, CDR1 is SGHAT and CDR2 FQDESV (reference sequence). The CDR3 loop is CASSLAWDPDTKTGANVLTF. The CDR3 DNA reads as TGTGCCAGCAGCTTAGCTTGGGACCCAGACACGAAGACTGGGGCCAACGTCCTGACTTTC. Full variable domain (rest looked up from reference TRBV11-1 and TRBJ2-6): EAEVAQSPRYKITEKSQAVAFWCDPISGHATLYWYRQILGQGPELLVQFQDESVVDDSQLPKDRFSAERLKGVDSTLKIQPAELGDSAMYLCASSLAWDPDTKTGANVLTFGAGSRLTVL.

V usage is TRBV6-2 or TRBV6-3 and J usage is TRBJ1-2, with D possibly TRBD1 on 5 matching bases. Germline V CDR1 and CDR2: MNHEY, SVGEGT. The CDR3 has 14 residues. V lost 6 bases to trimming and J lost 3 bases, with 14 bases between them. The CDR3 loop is CASSKMGDDYGYTF. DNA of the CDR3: TGTGCCAGCAGCAAAATGGGGGATGACTATGGCTACACCTTC.

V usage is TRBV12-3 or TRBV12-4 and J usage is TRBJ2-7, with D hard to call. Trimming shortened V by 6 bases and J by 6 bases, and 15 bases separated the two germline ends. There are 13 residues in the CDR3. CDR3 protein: CASRSPQQGEQYF. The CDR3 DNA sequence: TGTGCCAGCAGGTCGCCACAGCAAGGCGAGCAGTACTTC.

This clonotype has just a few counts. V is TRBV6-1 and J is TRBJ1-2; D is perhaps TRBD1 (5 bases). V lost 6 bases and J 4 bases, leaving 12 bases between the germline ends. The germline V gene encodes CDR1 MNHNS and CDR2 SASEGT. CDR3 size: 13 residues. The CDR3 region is CASRAGTFYGYTF. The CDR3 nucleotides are TGTGCCAGCAGGGCCGGGACCTTCTATGGCTACACCTTC.

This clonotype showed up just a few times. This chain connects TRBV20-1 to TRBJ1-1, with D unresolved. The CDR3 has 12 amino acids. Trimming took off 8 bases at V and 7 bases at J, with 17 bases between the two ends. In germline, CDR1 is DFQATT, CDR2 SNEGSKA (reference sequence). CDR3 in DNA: TGCAGTTTCGCCCGGGTATTCGGTGAAGCTTTCTTT. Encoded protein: CSFARVFGEAFF.

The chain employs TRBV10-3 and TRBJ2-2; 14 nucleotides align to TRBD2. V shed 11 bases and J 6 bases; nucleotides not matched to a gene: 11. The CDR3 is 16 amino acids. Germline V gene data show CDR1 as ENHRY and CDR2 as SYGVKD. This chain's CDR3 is CAARSGTSGSAGELFF. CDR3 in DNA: TGTGCCGCTAGATCCGGGACTAGCGGGAGCGCCGGGGAGCTGTTTTTT.

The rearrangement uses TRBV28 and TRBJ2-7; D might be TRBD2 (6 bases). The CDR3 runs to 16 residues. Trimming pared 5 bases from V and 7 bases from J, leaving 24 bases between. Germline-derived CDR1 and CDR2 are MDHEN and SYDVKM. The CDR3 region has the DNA TGTGCCAGCAGTCTGAATCCGGGACTGGGGAATTGGGAGCAGTACTTC. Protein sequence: CASSLNPGLGNWEQYF.

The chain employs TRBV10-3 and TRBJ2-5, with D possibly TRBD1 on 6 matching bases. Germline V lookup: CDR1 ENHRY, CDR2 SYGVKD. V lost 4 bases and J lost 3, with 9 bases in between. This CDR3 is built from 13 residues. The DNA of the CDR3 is TGTGCCATCAGTGCCTACAGGGAAGAGACCCAGTACTTC. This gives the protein CAISAYREETQYF.